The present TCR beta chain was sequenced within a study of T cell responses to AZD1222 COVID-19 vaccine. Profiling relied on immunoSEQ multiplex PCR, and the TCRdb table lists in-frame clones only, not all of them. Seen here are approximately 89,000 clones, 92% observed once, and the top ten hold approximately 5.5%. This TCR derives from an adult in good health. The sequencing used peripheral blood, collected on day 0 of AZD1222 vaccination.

The DNA of the CDR3 is TGTGCCAGTCTGCGGGAGTGGCCCTACAATGAGCAGTTCTTC. It encodes CASLREWPYNEQFF. This chain joins TRBV6-5 and TRBJ2-1, with 7 bases that match TRBD2. After removal of 9 bases from V and 2 bases from J, the junction contained 7 bases not matched to a gene. This CDR3 comprises 14 residues. Per germline, CDR1 MNHEY and CDR2 SVGAGI.